This T cell receptor (beta chain) was found in a study of CD8 T cells in Susac syndrome. It was with random hexamers that about 0.45 to 1 ug RNA was reverse transcribed. Amplification of TCR beta CDR3 across 54 Vbeta and 13 Jbeta was performed with immunoSEQ multiplex PCR. TCRdb ran MiXCR on the immunoSEQ multiplex PCR reads and lists one entry per CDR3 protein. The repertoire has 150,000 to 200,000 distinct CDR3 sequences, approximately 90% of them found once; the top ten carry approximately 0.082%. Negative isolation was used for CD8+ and CD4+ T cells and FACS enrichment for TEMRA cells. The germline gives CDR1 LGHDT, CDR2 YNNKEL (reference sequence). The CDR3 is 14 amino acids. V gave up 1 base and J gave up 1 base, with 7 bases separating them.

This clonotype originated in a human donor in good health. Sequencing was carried out using CD4+ T cells from PBMCs. This sequence joins TRBV3-1 and TRBJ2-5; D uncertain. CDR3 DNA: TGTGCCAGCAGCCAAGCTGACGCCCAAGAGACCCAGTACTTC. Translating gives CASSQADAQETQYF.